The sequence of this TCR beta chain was determined in a study of blood T cell repertoires in COVID-19. Study overall: The samples span acute and convalescent COVID-19 from the United States, Italy and Spain. The cDNA or gDNA used as material had been derived from T cells, B-cell-depleted T cells, or PBMCs.

Germline CDR1 and CDR2: SGHDT and YYEEEE. Germline trimming cut 4 bases from V and 4 bases from J; bases unmatched to any gene: 6. The CDR3 runs 14 residues. As processed by the authors: Amplification from reference gene primers served as the basis for estimated nucleated cell counts. Some clones are missing from TCRdb's copy, which holds only in-frame ones; the method was immunoSEQ multiplex PCR. V, J and clone size are those of that table, while D and trimming were read from the DNA. This sample has roughly 25,000 clones, with approximately 74% found just once. Patients of the Seattle cohort, enrolled during active infection, were followed longitudinally.

The sequenced sample was peripheral blood. The V and J genes are TRBV5-6 and TRBJ1-2, with 8 bases fitting TRBD1. This receptor was identified in a man aged 50 to 59 with COVID-19, enrolled during active disease. CDR3 nucleotides: TGTGCCAGCAGCGTAGACAGGGGCGTCTATGGCTACACCTTC. Translated, it gives CASSVDRGVYGYTF.